A selection of T cell receptor beta chains follows, all from one sample in a study of Graves' ophthalmopathy and Graves' hyperthyroidism. In TCRdb, the multiplex PCR reads were re-called with MiXCR into one record per CDR3 protein. Of about 600,000 distinct CDR3 sequences in the sample, under 40% are singletons; the top ten hold over 3.5%. The specimen was peripheral blood or thyroid tissue (not recorded which). These receptors originate from an adult man with Graves' hyperthyroidism. Both conserved end residues are part of each CDR3. The order of the fields is D gene, CDR3 length, J gene, clone size, V gene, CDR3 DNA, CDR3 protein. The D gene is left open where the match is weak. Clone size is not always given. Where it is, it says once, few, many or a class for expanded clones.

d_call: -
cdr3_length: 14
j_call: TRBJ2-2
clone_size: -
v_call: TRBV5-1
cdr3_nt: TGCGCCAGCTCCCCTGGAGGGGGCCCCGGGGAGCTGTTTTTT
cdr3_aa: CASSPGGGPGELFF

d_call: -
cdr3_length: 14
j_call: TRBJ2-5
clone_size: few
v_call: TRBV5-1
cdr3_nt: TGCGCCAGCAGCTTTGGGGCTGGGCAAGAGACCCAGTACTTC
cdr3_aa: CASSFGAGQETQYF

d_call: -
cdr3_length: 13
j_call: TRBJ2-7
clone_size: many
v_call: TRBV29-1
cdr3_nt: TGCAGCGTTGAAACGGGAAAAGGTGGCGAGCAGTACTTC
cdr3_aa: CSVETGKGGEQYF

d_call: -
cdr3_length: 14
j_call: TRBJ1-5
clone_size: -
v_call: TRBV9
cdr3_nt: TGTGCCAGCAGCGAGTCAGGGACGGATCAGCCCCAGCATTTT
cdr3_aa: CASSESGTDQPQHF

d_call: -
cdr3_length: 16
j_call: TRBJ2-7
clone_size: -
v_call: TRBV7-8
cdr3_nt: TGTGCCAGCACCGGGGGGCCAGGCGTGTCCTCCTACGAGCAGTACTTC
cdr3_aa: CASTGGPGVSSYEQYF

d_call: TRBD1
cdr3_length: 15
j_call: TRBJ2-7
clone_size: many
v_call: TRBV5-1
cdr3_nt: TGCGCCAGCAGCTTGGCGGGACAGGCCTCCTACGAGCAGTACTTC
cdr3_aa: CASSLAGQASYEQYF

d_call: -
cdr3_length: 12
j_call: TRBJ1-1
clone_size: many
v_call: TRBV29-1
cdr3_nt: TGCAGCGTCCGGGACGGAGACACTGAAGCTTTCTTT
cdr3_aa: CSVRDGDTEAFF

d_call: TRBD1
cdr3_length: 13
j_call: TRBJ1-5
clone_size: -
v_call: TRBV6-6
cdr3_nt: TGTGCCAGCAGTTCGGGACAGGGGCAGGCCCAGCATTTT
cdr3_aa: CASSSGQGQAQHF

d_call: TRBD1
cdr3_length: 16
j_call: TRBJ1-2
clone_size: -
v_call: TRBV28
cdr3_nt: TGTGCCAGCAGTTTATGGTCCTCTCAGGGGGGCAATGGCTACACCTTC
cdr3_aa: CASSLWSSQGGNGYTF

d_call: TRBD2
cdr3_length: 17
j_call: TRBJ2-3
clone_size: few
v_call: TRBV24-1
cdr3_nt: TGTGCCACCAGTGATTCACGACTAGCTGGAGGCACAGATACGCAGTATTTT
cdr3_aa: CATSDSRLAGGTDTQYF